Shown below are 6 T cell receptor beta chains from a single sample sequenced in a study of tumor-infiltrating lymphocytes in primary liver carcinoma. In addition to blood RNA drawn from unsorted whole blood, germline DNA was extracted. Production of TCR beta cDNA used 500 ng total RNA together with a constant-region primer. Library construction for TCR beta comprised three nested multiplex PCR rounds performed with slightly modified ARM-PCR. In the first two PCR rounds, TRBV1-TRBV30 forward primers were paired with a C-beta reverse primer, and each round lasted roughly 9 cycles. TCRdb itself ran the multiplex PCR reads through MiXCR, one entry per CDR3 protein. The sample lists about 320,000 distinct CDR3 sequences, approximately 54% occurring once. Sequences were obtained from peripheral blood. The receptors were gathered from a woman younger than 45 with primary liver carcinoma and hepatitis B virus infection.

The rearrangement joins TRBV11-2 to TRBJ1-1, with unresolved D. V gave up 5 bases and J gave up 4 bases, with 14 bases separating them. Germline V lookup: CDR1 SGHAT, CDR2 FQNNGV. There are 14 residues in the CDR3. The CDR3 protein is CASSPLTRATEAFF. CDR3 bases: TGTGCCAGCAGCCCTCTGACAAGGGCCACTGAAGCTTTCTTT.

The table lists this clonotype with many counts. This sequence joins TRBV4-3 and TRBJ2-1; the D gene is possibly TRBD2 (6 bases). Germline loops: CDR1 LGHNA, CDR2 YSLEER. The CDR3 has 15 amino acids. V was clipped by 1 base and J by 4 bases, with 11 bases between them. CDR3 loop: CASSQVYSGYNEQFF. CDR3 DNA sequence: TGCGCCAGCAGCCAAGTATACAGCGGGTACAATGAGCAGTTCTTC.

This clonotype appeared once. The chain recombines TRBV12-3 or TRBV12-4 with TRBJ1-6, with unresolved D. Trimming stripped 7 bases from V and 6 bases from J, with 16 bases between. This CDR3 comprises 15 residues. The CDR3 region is CASTSSSGFNSPLHF. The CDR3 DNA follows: TGTGCCAGCACCTCCAGTTCGGGATTTAATTCACCCCTCCACTTT.

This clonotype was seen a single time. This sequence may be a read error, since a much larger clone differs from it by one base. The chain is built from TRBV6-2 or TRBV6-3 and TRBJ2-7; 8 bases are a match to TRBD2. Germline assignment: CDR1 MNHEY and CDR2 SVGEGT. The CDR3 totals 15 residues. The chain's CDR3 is CANSFHVAGPYEQYF. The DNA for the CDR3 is TGTGCCAACAGTTTCCATGTAGCGGGGCCCTACGAGCAGTACTTC.

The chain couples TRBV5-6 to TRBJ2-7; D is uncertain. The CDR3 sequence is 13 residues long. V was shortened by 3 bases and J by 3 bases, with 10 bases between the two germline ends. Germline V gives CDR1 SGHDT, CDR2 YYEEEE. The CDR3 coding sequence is TGTGCCAGCAGCTCCTCCCTAATCTACGAGCAGTACTTC. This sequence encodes CASSSSLIYEQYF.

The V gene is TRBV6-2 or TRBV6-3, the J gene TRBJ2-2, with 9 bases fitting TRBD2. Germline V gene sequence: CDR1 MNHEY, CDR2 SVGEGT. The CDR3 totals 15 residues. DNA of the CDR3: TGTGCGGGCAGTTACGAGGCTAGCGGGGCCGGGGAGCTGTTTTTT. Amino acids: CAGSYEASGAGELFF.